These 32 T cell receptor beta chains originate from one sample sequenced in a study of T-cell memory formation after mild COVID-19. TCRdb ran MiXCR on the 5' RACE reads and lists one entry per CDR3 protein. The table lists 110,000 to 150,000 distinct CDR3 sequences, about 23% of them singletons. The sequenced material came from PBMCs or a T cell subset sorted from them (not recorded which). The receptors stem from an adult woman who had mild COVID-19 (a few samples of this study predate the infection). Cell type and time point are not known.

This clonotype was counted a few times. This chain connects TRBV4-1 to TRBJ1-3, with TRBD1 matching over 10 bases. Germline V gene lookup returns CDR1 MGHRA and CDR2 YSYEKL. V lost 3 bases, J lost 2 bases, and 1 base stayed unmatched. The CDR3 covers 15 residues. The CDR3 reads CASSQGTGAGNTIYF. As DNA, the CDR3 is TGCGCCAGCAGCCAGGGGACAGGGGCTGGAAACACCATATATTTT.

This clonotype was picked up a small number of times. V gene TRBV4-1 combines with J gene TRBJ2-7, with D unclear. Trimming stripped 1 base from V and 2 bases from J, with 15 bases between. Germline V gives CDR1 MGHRA, CDR2 YSYEKL. The CDR3 has 16 residues. CDR3 protein: CASSQVSGSNAYEQYF. CDR3 nucleotide sequence: TGCGCCAGCAGCCAAGTCAGTGGAAGTAATGCCTACGAGCAGTACTTC.

In nucleotides, the CDR3 is TGTGCCAGCTCACTGGACAGGGGGCCGGGCTATGGCTACACCTTC. Translation gives CASSLDRGPGYGYTF. This chain uses TRBV18 with TRBJ1-2, with TRBD1 identical over 11 bases. Unmatched junction bases numbered 5, after V lost 4 bases and J lost 4 bases. The CDR3 covers 15 residues. Germline loops: CDR1 KGHSH, CDR2 LQKENI.

In this sample, this clonotype turned up a few times. V gene TRBV7-9 combines with J gene TRBJ2-5; D unclear. Germline values: CDR1 SEHNR, CDR2 FQNEAQ (reference sequence). The CDR3 has 14 amino acids. Trimming removed 0 bases at V and 5 bases at J, with 10 bases between. CDR3 sequence (DNA): TGTGCCAGCAGCTTAGCGTGGGTCTGGGAGACCCAGTACTTC. Translated: CASSLAWVWETQYF. Combining the CDR3 with reference TRBV7-9 and TRBJ2-5 gives the whole variable domain DTGVSQNPRHKITKRGQNVTFRCDPISEHNRLYWYRQTLGQGPEFLTYFQNEAQLEKSRLLSDRFSAERPKGSFSTLEIQRTEQGDSAMYLCASSLAWVWETQYFGPGTRLLVL.

This clonotype was seen a handful of times. The chain couples TRBV5-1 to TRBJ1-5, with TRBD1 as a possible D gene (5 bases). Germline lookup yields CDR1 SGHRS and CDR2 YFSETQ. The germline V and J ends were trimmed by 4 bases and 2 bases, with 10 bases remaining between them. CDR3 length: 14 amino acids. The CDR3 DNA reads as TGCGCCAGCAGCCCTGGGGACGGCAATCAGCCCCAGCATTTT. It translates to CASSPGDGNQPQHF.

The V and J genes are TRBV6-1 and TRBJ1-2, with D possibly being TRBD1 (5 bases). The V gene lost 3 bases and the J gene lost 6 bases, with 11 bases spanning the gap. The CDR3 has 13 residues. The V gene's germline CDR1 is MNHNS and CDR2 SASEGT. Here the CDR3 DNA reads TGTGCCAGCAGTGAGGGGGAGTCGGATGGCTACACCTTC. It codes for CASSEGESDGYTF.

This rearrangement joins TRBV24-1 to TRBJ1-1; D is unresolved. The CDR3 has 13 residues. Deletions cut 1 base from V and 1 base from J, with 3 bases between. Germline-derived CDR1 and CDR2 are KGHDR and SFDVKD. CDR3 DNA sequence: TGTGCCACCAGTGATTTCAGGAACACTGAAGCTTTCTTT. Its translation is CATSDFRNTEAFF.

The table lists this clonotype with a few counts. The chain carries TRBV5-6 and TRBJ2-5; TRBD1 matches at 7 bases. J gave up 5 bases and V 4 bases, and 5 bases lay outside the gene matches. The CDR3 extends over 13 amino acids. Germline V gene sequence: CDR1 SGHDT, CDR2 YYEEEE. The CDR3 nucleotides read TGTGCCAGCAGCCAGACAGGGAAGGAGACCCAGTACTTC. This codes for CASSQTGKETQYF.

A few counts support this clonotype. V gene TRBV12-3 or TRBV12-4 combines with J gene TRBJ2-1; perhaps TRBD2 as D (6 bases). Trimming shortened V by 4 bases and J by 7 bases, and 20 bases separated the two germline ends. The CDR3 has 16 residues. CDR3 sequence (DNA): TGTGCCAGCAGTTCCCCTTGGGGAGGACTAAGGAATGAGCAGTTCTTC. Translation: CASSSPWGGLRNEQFF.

The chain carries TRBV2 and TRBJ2-7, with D uncertain. The V and J ends lost 4 bases and 2 bases respectively, with 15 bases between them. CDR3 length equals 15 residues. The germline V gene encodes CDR1 SNHLY and CDR2 FYNNEI. CDR3 coding DNA: TGTGCCAGCAGTGCGCAGTCAGCATTAACCTACGAGCAGTACTTC. The encoded protein is CASSAQSALTYEQYF.

This clonotype appeared once. The chain uses TRBV29-1 and TRBJ2-7; D may match TRBD1 or TRBD2 (5 bases each). The CDR3 extends over 11 amino acids. Trimming pared 7 bases from V and 6 bases from J, leaving 13 bases between. CDR1 and CDR2 (germline): SQVTM, ANQGSEA. This CDR3 is CSADEGSEQYF. CDR3 nucleotide sequence: TGCAGCGCTGACGAGGGGTCCGAGCAGTACTTC.

V usage is TRBV4-3 and J usage is TRBJ2-2, with 9 bases that match TRBD2. V shed 1 base and J 6 bases; nucleotides not matched to a gene: 6. The CDR3 loop spans 16 amino acids. Germline V gene lookup returns CDR1 LGHNA and CDR2 YSLEER. The CDR3 DNA follows: TGCGCCAGCAGCCAAGGCCGCGGGAGGGCGGCCGGGGAGCTGTTTTTT. Translation: CASSQGRGRAAGELFF.

The chain carries TRBV2 and TRBJ2-5; no clear D. Germline lookup yields CDR1 SNHLY and CDR2 FYNNEI. V was pared by 7 bases and J by 2 bases, with 8 bases between. The length of the CDR3 is 12 residues. Here the CDR3 reads CASIYRQETQYF. CDR3 bases: TGTGCCAGCATTTATAGACAAGAGACCCAGTACTTC.

This clonotype was counted a few times. The chain is built from TRBV5-6 and TRBJ2-5; the match to TRBD1 covers 7 bases. J gave up 5 bases and V 1 base, and 8 bases lay outside the gene matches. Per germline, CDR1 SGHDT and CDR2 YYEEEE. The CDR3 covers 15 residues. CDR3 in amino acids: CASSLTVGGRETQYF. Written as DNA, the CDR3 is TGTGCCAGCAGCTTGACGGTAGGGGGCCGGGAGACCCAGTACTTC.

There are a few counts of this clonotype. The chain carries TRBV5-6 and TRBJ2-5; D uncertain. Germline CDR1 reads SGHDT; CDR2 reads YYEEEE. The CDR3 extends over 15 amino acids. Trimming took 7 bases from V and 4 from J, leaving 20 bases between them. This chain's CDR3 is CASLKDGRPLETQYF. The CDR3, as DNA: TGTGCCAGCCTAAAGGATGGCCGACCACTAGAGACCCAGTACTTC.

In this sample, this clonotype turned up a few times. The chain uses TRBV27 and TRBJ2-3, with D possibly TRBD1 on 6 matching bases. Per germline, CDR1 MNHEY and CDR2 SMNVEV (reference sequence). Trimming left V 6 bases short and J 2 bases short, with 15 bases between. The CDR3 is 15 amino acids. The chain's CDR3 is CASSQTGTITDTQYF. In DNA, the CDR3 is TGTGCCAGCAGCCAGACCGGGACAATCACAGATACGCAGTATTTT.

This clonotype was observed a handful of times. The chain employs TRBV15 and TRBJ2-7; D possibly corresponds to TRBD1 (5 bases). The germline V gene has CDR1 LNHNV and CDR2 YYDKDF (reference sequence). V was clipped by 8 bases and J by 3 bases, with 14 bases between them. The CDR3 runs to 13 residues. The CDR3 nucleotides read TGTGCCACCTCCGGACACAGAATCTACGAGCAGTACTTC. Protein: CATSGHRIYEQYF.

This chain links TRBV2 with TRBJ2-1; 9 bases align to TRBD2. V trimming: 6 bases; J trimming: 7 bases; junction bases outside the gene matches: 13. Germline loops: CDR1 SNHLY, CDR2 FYNNEI. The CDR3 covers 16 residues. The CDR3 DNA is TGTGCCAGCAGGGGGAAGGGGGTAGCGGGAGTTAATGAGCAGTTCTTC. This gives the protein CASRGKGVAGVNEQFF.

This chain uses TRBV9 with TRBJ2-1, with unresolved D. Germline V CDR1 and CDR2: SGDLS, YYNGEE. The V gene lost 2 bases and the J gene lost 7 bases, with 13 bases spanning the gap. The CDR3 loop spans 14 amino acids. The CDR3 DNA sequence: TGTGCCAGCAGCGTCGGCACCGTCGAAAATGAGCAGTTCTTC. The encoded protein is CASSVGTVENEQFF.

This clonotype was counted only a few times. The CDR3 loop is CASSDPSSGVNEQFF. CDR3 DNA: TGTGCCAGCAGTGACCCTTCTAGCGGGGTCAATGAGCAGTTCTTC. This chain joins TRBV6-4 and TRBJ2-1, with 9 bases fitting TRBD2. V was pared by 2 bases and J by 6 bases, with 5 bases of the junction left unmatched. In germline, CDR1 is MRHNA, CDR2 SNTAGT. This CDR3 region has 15 residues.

This clonotype was recorded a few times. This chain joins TRBV27 and TRBJ2-5, with 7 positions matching TRBD2. The CDR3 contains 13 residues. Trimming at V came to 4 bases and at J to 5 bases, leaving 4 bases not matched to a gene. Per the germline V gene, CDR1 is MNHEY and CDR2 is SMNVEV (reference sequence). The CDR3 DNA sequence: TGTGCCAGCAGTTGGGACGGGGGGGAGACCCAGTACTTC. It translates to CASSWDGGETQYF.

This chain uses TRBV6-2 or TRBV6-3 with TRBJ1-2, with TRBD1 matching 12 bases. The CDR3 is made up of 15 amino acids. Germline trimming cut 4 bases from V and 7 bases from J; bases unmatched to any gene: 7. In germline, CDR1 is MNHEY, CDR2 SVGEGT. DNA of the CDR3: TGTGCCAGCAGTTCAAACCGGGACAGGGGGCTTGGCTACACCTTC. It yields the protein CASSSNRDRGLGYTF.

V usage is TRBV6-5 and J usage is TRBJ2-1, with a weak D call TRBD1 (6 bases). Trimming removed 4 bases from V and 6 bases from J, with 16 bases in between. The length of the CDR3 is 15 residues. Germline V gene data show CDR1 as MNHEY and CDR2 as SVGAGI. CDR3 protein: CASSSLQGYANEQFF. In DNA form, the CDR3 reads TGTGCCAGCAGTTCACTCCAGGGGTACGCCAATGAGCAGTTCTTC.

The rearrangement uses TRBV7-9 and TRBJ1-6, with D possibly matching TRBD1 (5 bases). This CDR3 has 16 amino acids. V dropped 5 bases and J dropped 0 bases, with 11 bases sitting between them. Germline V lookup: CDR1 SEHNR, CDR2 FQNEAQ (reference sequence). The CDR3 is CASSPDMSSYNSPLHF. CDR3 coding DNA: TGTGCCAGCAGCCCGGACATGAGCTCCTATAATTCACCCCTCCACTTT.

The genes are TRBV5-6 and TRBJ1-2; unclear D gene. This CDR3 has 11 amino acids. CDR1 SGHDT and CDR2 YYEEEE come from the germline V gene. Trimming shortened V by 0 bases and J by 8 bases, and 5 bases separated the two germline ends. CDR3 DNA: TGTGCCAGCAGCTTGGGGCTAGGCTACACCTTC. Encoded protein: CASSLGLGYTF.

This clonotype has just a few counts. The rearrangement links TRBV6-1 to TRBJ2-3; 14 nucleotides line up with TRBD2. This CDR3 spans 16 amino acids. V lost 6 bases to trimming and J lost 4 bases; unmatched junction nucleotides: 6. Germline CDR1 is MNHNS and CDR2 is SASEGT. The CDR3 here is CASSQTSGGASDTQYF. CDR3 coding DNA: TGTGCCAGCAGCCAGACTAGCGGGGGGGCCTCAGATACGCAGTATTTT.

In its sample, this clonotype was seen a few times. This chain joins TRBV29-1 and TRBJ2-7; D ambiguous. Deletions cut 4 bases from V and 4 bases from J, with 14 bases between. Germline loops: CDR1 SQVTM, CDR2 ANQGSEA. The CDR3 extends over 13 amino acids. The CDR3 reads CSVVSRSGYEQYF. DNA of the CDR3: TGCAGCGTTGTTAGCCGGTCTGGTTACGAGCAGTACTTC.

The sample holds a few counts of this clonotype. This sequence joins TRBV28 and TRBJ2-7; D might be TRBD2 (6 bases). V was shortened by 3 bases and J by 2 bases, with 17 bases between the two germline ends. This CDR3 has 16 amino acids. Germline CDR1 and CDR2: MDHEN and SYDVKM. CDR3 sequence (DNA): TGTGCCAGCAGTTTTCCGAGACTGGGACTCCCCTACGAGCAGTACTTC. It specifies CASSFPRLGLPYEQYF.

This clonotype was seen a handful of times. This chain joins TRBV12-3 or TRBV12-4 and TRBJ1-2; D may be TRBD1 (5 bases). This CDR3 is 15 amino acids long. The V end was cut by 6 bases, the J end by 2 bases, with 16 bases between. The DNA for the CDR3 is TGTGCCAGCAGCCCCGTTTCGGGACCAAACTATGGCTACACCTTC. This gives the protein CASSPVSGPNYGYTF.

The chain recombines TRBV6-2 or TRBV6-3 with TRBJ2-7; 11 positions agree with TRBD1. CDR3 size: 14 residues. Trimming cost V 4 bases and J 3 bases; bases outside gene matches: 2. Germline V CDR1 and CDR2: MNHEY, SVGEGT. The CDR3 nucleotides read TGTGCCAGCAGTTGGGGGACAGGGGGCTACGAGCAGTACTTC. Protein: CASSWGTGGYEQYF.

This clonotype was observed a handful of times. The chain has TRBV7-9 and TRBJ2-1; D is possibly TRBD1 (6 bases). Per germline, CDR1 SEHNR and CDR2 FQNEAQ (reference sequence). This CDR3 is 14 amino acids long. The ends were cut back, 2 bases at V and 8 bases at J, with 13 bases in the middle. CDR3 amino acids: CASSLPQGVYEQFF. CDR3 DNA sequence: TGTGCCAGCAGCTTACCACAGGGCGTATATGAGCAGTTCTTC.

By frequency in the sample, this clonotype is medium-sized. The V call is TRBV19, the J call TRBJ2-7; D unresolved. The CDR3 has 16 residues. V lost 7 bases to trimming and J lost 0 bases, with 19 bases between them. Germline CDR1 reads LNHDA; CDR2 reads SQIVND (reference sequence). The CDR3 sequence: CASKDVSVTSSYEQYF. The CDR3, as DNA: TGTGCCAGTAAGGACGTATCAGTGACGAGCTCCTACGAGCAGTACTTC.